This is a list of T cell receptor beta chains from one sample in a study of shared clonotypes between healthy human individuals. Produced via immunoSEQ multiplex PCR; TCRdb's table is partial and in-frame only. The sample lists 2 million to 2.5 million clones, just over 90% occurring once. The sample comprised naive CD8+ T cells from PBMCs. These receptors were obtained from a man between 18 and 29 years old in good health. Some clones in this sample may be carry-over from other donors' samples. The conserved cysteine and the conserved F or W are not part of the CDR3 here.

>TRBJ1-4|TRBV7-9
ASSLGLRQATNEKLF
>TRBJ2-1|TRBV27
ASSLLFGDFYNEQF
>TRBJ2-1|TRBV27
ASSLSRLAGGNEQF
>TRBJ2-7|TRBV5-4
ASSFAGYEQY
>TRBJ2-7|TRBV28
ASSRSVQLSSYEQY
>TRBJ2-5|TRBV4-1
ASSQAPPGGEGETQY
>TRBJ1-2|TRBV11-2
ASSSREGGYT
>TRBJ1-1|TRBV7-9
ASSLPPLGPMNTEAF
>TRBJ1-2|TRBV25-1
ASSEYPRAGYT
>TRBJ2-7|TRBV28
ASSFLGGYEQY
>TRBJ2-7|TRBV5-8
ASSFDRGLLGSYEQY
>TRBJ1-2|TRBV7-9
ASSFRPSHRGQDYGYT
>TRBJ2-1|TRBV2
ASSPIPGTSVYNEQF
>TRBJ1-2|TRBV4-3
ASSQGHRGLDGYT
>TRBJ2-1|TRBV11-2
ASSPHRSAPNDEQF
>TRBJ2-1|TRBV4-3
ASSARVGIWDYAPLNEQF
>TRBJ2-7|TRBV11-1
ASSHTGTTYEQY
>TRBJ2-1|TRBV9
ASSGPSYEQF
>TRBJ1-2|TRBV7-9
ASSKTPQGASGYT
>TRBJ2-1|TRBV27
ASSRLLTVGPSYNEQF
>TRBJ2-2|TRBV6-1
ASSEIGSGSPGELF
>TRBJ2-5|TRBV7-9
ASMGRTETQY